This TCR beta chain was observed in a study of blood T cell repertoires in COVID-19. Study information: T cells, B-cell-depleted T cells, or PBMCs supplied cDNA or gDNA.

Germline CDR1 MNHEY, CDR2 SVGAGI. The CDR3 spans 15 residues. Trimming left V 5 bases short and J 2 bases short, with 14 bases between. Libraries were prepared by immunoSEQ multiplex PCR; TCRdb keeps only in-frame clonotypes and omits some of them. The data contain about 180,000 clones, approximately 85% of them seen just once; the ten biggest clones take up approximately 7%. The sequence was obtained from a man at least 80 years old with COVID-19, enrolled during active disease. The sequencing sample was made of peripheral blood. J is TRBJ2-3 and V is TRBV6-5, with TRBD2 as a possible D gene (5 bases). The CDR3 DNA follows: TGTGCCAGCAGTCGCCGACTACCCTCCACAGATACGCAGTATTTT. The encoded protein is CASSRRLPSTDTQYF.